These 25 T cell receptor beta chains originate from one sample sequenced in a study of cytomegalovirus exposure and HLA in healthy donors. The PCR was carried out with 60 Vbeta primers and 13 Jbeta primers. Sequencing was performed with immunoSEQ multiplex PCR; in TCRdb, only in-frame clones are kept and a portion is missing. The sample holds roughly 140,000 clones, 80% seen once. Source material: PBMCs. Receptor source: a man aged 40-50 years in good health and CMV-seronegative.

The chain carries TRBV7-3 and TRBJ2-1; the match to TRBD2 covers 9 bases. Germline lookup yields CDR1 SGHTA and CDR2 FQGTGA. Unmatched junction bases numbered 4, after V lost 3 bases and J lost 7 bases. The CDR3 totals 14 residues. CDR3 DNA sequence: TGTGCCAGCAGCTTTGGTAGCGGGGGTAATGAGCAGTTCTTC. Translating gives CASSFGSGGNEQFF.

J is TRBJ2-3 and V is TRBV19; 9 positions match TRBD2. V lost 6 bases, J lost 8 bases, and 12 bases stayed unmatched. The CDR3 totals 15 residues. From germline, CDR1 is LNHDA and CDR2 SQIVND (reference sequence). The chain's CDR3 is CASSRLAAALVTQYF. DNA for the CDR3: TGTGCCAGTAGCCGACTAGCGGCGGCCCTTGTTACGCAGTATTTT.

The chain has TRBV4-3 and TRBJ2-1, with a weak D call TRBD1 (5 bases). Per germline, CDR1 LGHNA and CDR2 YSLEER. There are 16 residues in the CDR3. V was pared by 0 bases and J by 4 bases, with 13 bases between. As DNA, the CDR3 is TGCGCCAGCAGCCAAGATAGGGGTTACCCTTACAATGAGCAGTTCTTC. Amino acids: CASSQDRGYPYNEQFF.

The chain recombines TRBV6-5 with TRBJ1-6; D not certain. Trimming removed 4 bases at V and 7 bases at J, with 8 bases between. Germline-derived CDR1 and CDR2 are MNHEY and SVGAGI. CDR3 length equals 13 residues. CDR3 protein: CASSSRVNSPLHF. In nucleotides, the CDR3 is TGTGCCAGCAGTTCCCGGGTAAATTCACCCCTCCACTTT.

The J gene is TRBJ2-7, the V gene TRBV7-2, with D tentatively TRBD1 (5 bases). Germline values: CDR1 SGHTA, CDR2 FQGNSA. The CDR3 is 14 residues long. Between the trimmed V and J ends, which lost 2 bases and 4 bases, there was a span of 12 bases. This CDR3 is CASSLRGTSYEQYF. The CDR3 DNA follows: TGTGCCAGCAGCTTAAGGGGCACTTCTTACGAGCAGTACTTC. Full variable domain (missing parts from reference TRBV7-2 and TRBJ2-7): GAGVSQSPSNKVTEKGKDVELRCDPISGHTALYWYRQSLGQGLEFLIYFQGNSAPDKSGLPSDRFSAERTGGSVSTLTIQRTQQEDSAVYLCASSLRGTSYEQYFGPGTRLTVT.

The chain is built from TRBV27 and TRBJ2-5, with 7 nucleotides matching TRBD1. Germline lookup yields CDR1 MNHEY and CDR2 SMNVEV (reference sequence). The CDR3 has 13 amino acids. Trimming cost V 5 bases and J 11 bases; bases outside gene matches: 11. The chain's CDR3 is CASSPSDRDEQYF. The CDR3 DNA sequence: TGTGCCAGCAGTCCATCCGACAGGGATGAGCAGTACTTC.

A remark on this clone: The same CDR3 arises from other DNA sequences in this sample as well. The rearrangement joins TRBV30 to TRBJ1-4; D is ambiguous. Germline assignment: CDR1 GTSNPN and CDR2 SVGIG (reference sequence). The CDR3 loop spans 13 amino acids. The V and J ends lost 4 bases and 7 bases respectively, with 13 bases between them. The CDR3 DNA sequence: TGTGCCTGGAATGCACGGGAAGGTGAAAAACTGTTTTTT. Its translation is CAWNAREGEKLFF.

This clone was observed once. The chain has TRBV19 and TRBJ1-1; 7 bases line up with TRBD1. V lost 8 bases, J lost 7 bases, and 4 bases stayed unmatched. Germline CDR1 LNHDA, CDR2 SQIVND (reference sequence). The CDR3 consists of 11 residues. CDR3 coding DNA: TGTGCCAGTCGAGGACAGGTTGAAGCTTTCTTT. It encodes CASRGQVEAFF.

The chain joins TRBV30 to TRBJ1-2; 9 bases line up with TRBD1. V trimming: 1 base; J trimming: 8 bases; junction bases outside the gene matches: 8. Germline loops: CDR1 GTSNPN, CDR2 SVGIG (reference sequence). The CDR3 spans 14 residues. The CDR3 loop is CAWSAGQGATGYTF. In nucleotides, the CDR3 is TGTGCCTGGAGTGCGGGACAGGGAGCAACCGGCTACACCTTC. The full variable domain, its missing parts supplied by reference TRBV30 and TRBJ1-2, is SQTIHQWPATLVQPVGSPLSLECTVEGTSNPNLYWYRQAAGRGLQLLFYSVGIGQISSEVPQNLSASRPQDRQFILSSKKLLLSDSGFYLCAWSAGQGATGYTFGSGTRLTVV.

This chain uses TRBV15 with TRBJ2-2; D call uncertain. The CDR3 covers 13 residues. V was pared by 0 bases and J by 6 bases, with 5 bases between. Germline V gives CDR1 LNHNV, CDR2 YYDKDF (reference sequence). The CDR3 here is CATSRDYAGELFF. The CDR3 DNA reads TGTGCCACCAGCAGAGATTATGCCGGGGAGCTGTTTTTT. Based on the CDR3 plus reference TRBV15 and TRBJ2-2, the full variable domain is DAMVIQNPRYQVTQFGKPVTLSCSQTLNHNVMYWYQQKSSQAPKLLFHYYDKDFNNEADTPDNFQSRRPNTSFCFLDIRSPGLGDTAMYLCATSRDYAGELFFGEGSRLTVL.

The chain carries TRBV2 and TRBJ2-2; D gene uncertain. V was cut by 5 bases and J by 1 base, with 8 bases left in between. CDR3 length: 14 residues. CDR1 is SNHLY and CDR2 is FYNNEI in the germline V gene. The CDR3 here is CASSKGRNTGELFF. CDR3 nucleotides: TGTGCCAGCAGTAAAGGCAGGAACACCGGGGAGCTGTTTTTT. Filled out from reference TRBV2 and TRBJ2-2, the complete variable domain reads EPEVTQTPSHQVTQMGQEVILRCVPISNHLYFYWYRQILGQKVEFLVSFYNNEISEKSEIFDDQFSVERPDGSNFTLKIRSTKLEDSAMYFCASSKGRNTGELFFGEGSRLTVL.

Only a few counts were recorded for this clone. The V call is TRBV7-2, the J call TRBJ1-2, with 7 bases identical to TRBD1. Germline lookup yields CDR1 SGHTA and CDR2 FQGNSA. This CDR3 has 15 residues. J gave up 2 bases and V 2 bases, and 5 bases lay outside the gene matches. CDR3 loop: CASSLRTGGNYGYTF. As DNA, the CDR3 is TGTGCCAGCAGCTTAAGGACAGGAGGAAACTATGGCTACACCTTC. The whole variable domain, filled in from reference TRBV7-2 and TRBJ1-2, reads GAGVSQSPSNKVTEKGKDVELRCDPISGHTALYWYRQSLGQGLEFLIYFQGNSAPDKSGLPSDRFSAERTGGSVSTLTIQRTQQEDSAVYLCASSLRTGGNYGYTFGSGTRLTVV.

The V and J genes are TRBV7-9 and TRBJ1-1; D gene uncertain. The CDR3 sequence is 15 residues long. Germline V gene lookup returns CDR1 SEHNR and CDR2 FQNEAQ (reference sequence). Trimming took 3 bases from V and 4 from J, leaving 15 bases between them. CDR3 in amino acids: CASSLVLARGTEAFF. DNA for the CDR3: TGTGCCAGCAGCTTGGTTCTGGCACGGGGCACTGAAGCTTTCTTT.

V is TRBV28 and J is TRBJ1-2, with TRBD1 matching over 9 bases. Germline V lookup: CDR1 MDHEN, CDR2 SYDVKM. V trimming: 4 bases; J trimming: 6 bases; junction bases outside the gene matches: 15. This CDR3 is 17 amino acids long. The CDR3 DNA reads as TGTGCCAGCAGTTCTCCTGCCGGGACAGGGATCCCCCATGGCTACACCTTC. Its translation: CASSSPAGTGIPHGYTF.

The J gene is TRBJ2-7, the V gene TRBV5-8; tentatively, D is TRBD1 (6 bases). CDR1 is SGHTS and CDR2 is YDEGEE in the germline V gene. V was pared by 4 bases and J by 6 bases, with 17 bases between. This CDR3 has 14 amino acids. This CDR3 reads CASSATGFTAEQYF. For the CDR3, the DNA is TGTGCCAGCAGCGCAACAGGGTTTACGGCCGAGCAGTACTTC.

The chain employs TRBV20-1 and TRBJ1-4; D is unclear. From germline, CDR1 is DFQATT and CDR2 SNEGSKA (reference sequence). This CDR3 spans 11 amino acids. The germline V and J ends were trimmed by 4 bases and 5 bases, with 5 bases remaining between them. CDR3 nucleotides: TGCAGTGCTATTCCAAATGAAAAACTGTTTTTT. Amino acid sequence: CSAIPNEKLFF.

J is TRBJ1-1 and V is TRBV7-9, with unresolved D. The V end lost 5 bases, the J end lost 4 bases, and 14 bases lay between the germline ends. CDR1 and CDR2 (germline): SEHNR, FQNEAQ (reference sequence). CDR3 length: 14 residues. Here the CDR3 reads CASSGQTGFTEAFF. The CDR3 DNA is TGTGCCAGCAGCGGCCAAACGGGTTTCACTGAAGCTTTCTTT.

The J gene is TRBJ2-3, the V gene TRBV28; D unresolved. CDR1 and CDR2 (germline): MDHEN, SYDVKM. This CDR3 has 10 amino acids. The V end was cut by 3 bases, the J end by 8 bases, with 3 bases between. The CDR3: CASSFGTQYF. The CDR3 region has the DNA TGTGCCAGCAGTTTCGGTACGCAGTATTTT.

This clone appeared a few times. The chain uses TRBV9 and TRBJ1-1; TRBD1 is a possible D gene (5 bases). CDR1 and CDR2 from the germline V gene are SGDLS and YYNGEE. Trimming removed 3 bases at V and 0 bases at J, with 6 bases between. CDR3 length: 13 amino acids. For the CDR3, the DNA is TGTGCCAGCAGCGAGGGGATGAACACTGAAGCTTTCTTT. Its protein product is CASSEGMNTEAFF. The full variable domain, in which reference TRBV9 and TRBJ1-1 provide the parts outside the CDR3, is DSGVTQTPKHLITATGQRVTLRCSPRSGDLSVYWYQQSLDQGLQFLIQYYNGEERAKGNILERFSAQQFPDLHSELNLSSLELGDSALYFCASSEGMNTEAFFGQGTRLTVV.

The chain combines TRBV28 with TRBJ1-6, with 7 bases identical to TRBD1. Trimming removed 3 bases from V and 7 bases from J; junction bases left unmatched: 0. Germline CDR1 reads MDHEN; CDR2 reads SYDVKM. The CDR3 has 13 amino acids. The chain's CDR3 is CASSLDRNSPLHF. The CDR3 nucleotides are TGTGCCAGCAGTTTGGACAGGAATTCACCCCTCCACTTT.

The genes are TRBV11-2 and TRBJ2-3, with D possibly being TRBD2 (6 bases). Germline values: CDR1 SGHAT, CDR2 FQNNGV. The CDR3 is 12 residues long. V lost 5 bases and J lost 8, with 11 bases in between. CDR3 DNA: TGTGCCAGCAGCCCGGAGGGTTTTACGCAGTATTTT. Residues: CASSPEGFTQYF. The full variable domain, with the rest looked up from reference TRBV11-2 and TRBJ2-3, is EAGVAQSPRYKIIEKRQSVAFWCNPISGHATLYWYQQILGQGPKLLIQFQNNGVVDDSQLPKDRFSAERLKGVDSTLKIQPAKLEDSAVYLCASSPEGFTQYFGPGTRLTVL.

V usage is TRBV18 and J usage is TRBJ1-2; 11 bases are shared with TRBD1. The germline V gene encodes CDR1 KGHSH and CDR2 LQKENI. V trimming: 5 bases; J trimming: 3 bases; junction bases outside the gene matches: 8. The CDR3 length is 16 residues. CDR3 residues: CASSSDRGRNDYGYTF. In nucleotides, the CDR3 is TGTGCCAGCTCATCGGACAGGGGGCGCAACGACTATGGCTACACCTTC.

J is TRBJ2-1 and V is TRBV20-1, with TRBD2 as a possible D gene (5 bases). The CDR3 has 9 amino acids. CDR1 is DFQATT, CDR2 SNEGSKA, per germline (reference sequence). The CDR3 region is CTAGYEQFF. The CDR3 DNA sequence: TGCACCGCGGGCTATGAGCAGTTCTTC.

The gene calls are TRBV9 and TRBJ2-2, with 9 bases aligning to TRBD2. The germline gives CDR1 SGDLS, CDR2 YYNGEE. The V segment lost 0 bases and the J segment 7 bases; nucleotides outside the gene matches: 7. There are 16 residues in the CDR3. The CDR3 reads CASSVDAGGPSGELFF. The DNA of the CDR3 is TGTGCCAGCAGCGTAGATGCGGGGGGGCCGAGCGGGGAGCTGTTTTTT.

The chain employs TRBV9 and TRBJ2-1; 8 bases line up with TRBD2. This CDR3 spans 16 amino acids. Germline CDR1 and CDR2: SGDLS and YYNGEE. After removal of 3 bases from V and 5 bases from J, the junction contained 10 bases not matched to a gene. CDR3 nucleotides: TGTGCCAGCAGCGCCCAGGCGGGGGGCCTGAACAATGAGCAGTTCTTC. This encodes CASSAQAGGLNNEQFF.